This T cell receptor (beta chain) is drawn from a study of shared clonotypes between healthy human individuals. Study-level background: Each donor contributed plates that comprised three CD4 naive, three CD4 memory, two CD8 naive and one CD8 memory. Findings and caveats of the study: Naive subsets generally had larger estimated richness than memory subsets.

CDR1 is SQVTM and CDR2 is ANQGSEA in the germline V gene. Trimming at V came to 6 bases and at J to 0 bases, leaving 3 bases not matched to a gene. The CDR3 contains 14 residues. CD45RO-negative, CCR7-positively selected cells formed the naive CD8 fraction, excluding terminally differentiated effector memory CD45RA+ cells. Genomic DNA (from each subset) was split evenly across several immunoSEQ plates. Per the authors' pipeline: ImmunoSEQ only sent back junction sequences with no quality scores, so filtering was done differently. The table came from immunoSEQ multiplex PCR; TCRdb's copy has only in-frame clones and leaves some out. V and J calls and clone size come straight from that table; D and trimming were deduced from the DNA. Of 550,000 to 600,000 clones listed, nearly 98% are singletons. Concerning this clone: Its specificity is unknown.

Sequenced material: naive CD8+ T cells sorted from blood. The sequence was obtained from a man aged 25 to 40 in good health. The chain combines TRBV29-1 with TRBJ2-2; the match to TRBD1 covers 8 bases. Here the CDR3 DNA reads TGCAGCGTGACAGGGGACCCGAACACCGGGGAGCTGTTTTTT. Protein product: CSVTGDPNTGELFF.